The 14 T cell receptor beta chains listed next were all sequenced from one sample in a study of blood T cell repertoires in COVID-19. Some clones are missing from TCRdb's copy, which holds only in-frame ones; the method was immunoSEQ multiplex PCR. The sample has about 190,000 clones; roughly four fifths are singletons. Sequenced input: peripheral blood. The receptors stem from a man aged 50 to 59 who had recovered from COVID-19.

This chain connects TRBV25-1 to TRBJ2-3, with TRBD1 matching 9 bases. Germline CDR1 is MGHDK and CDR2 is SYGVNS. The CDR3 runs to 15 residues. The ends lost 7 bases at V and 3 bases at J; junction bases unmatched: 8. CDR3: CASIPGQGRTDTQYF. CDR3 bases: TGTGCCAGCATTCCCGGACAGGGGAGAACAGATACGCAGTATTTT.

The CDR3 DNA follows: TGTGCCACCAGTGGAGGAGCGGGCGCCTACGAGCAGTACTTC. Translation: CATSGGAGAYEQYF. This chain connects TRBV24-1 to TRBJ2-7; D possibly corresponds to TRBD2 (6 bases). The length of the CDR3 is 14 residues. The ends were cut back, 5 bases at V and 2 bases at J, with 12 bases in the middle. Looked up from germline, CDR1 is KGHDR and CDR2 is SFDVKD.

V and J are TRBV11-1 and TRBJ2-1, with a weak D call TRBD1 (6 bases). Trimming pared 1 base from V and 10 bases from J, leaving 17 bases between. Germline V gene sequence: CDR1 SGHAT, CDR2 FQDESV (reference sequence). The CDR3 sequence is 15 residues long. The CDR3 loop is CASSLVRTEPEEQFF. In nucleotides, the CDR3 is TGTGCCAGCAGCTTAGTCAGGACAGAGCCGGAGGAGCAGTTCTTC. The full variable domain, in which reference TRBV11-1 and TRBJ2-1 provide the parts outside the CDR3, is EAEVAQSPRYKITEKSQAVAFWCDPISGHATLYWYRQILGQGPELLVQFQDESVVDDSQLPKDRFSAERLKGVDSTLKIQPAELGDSAMYLCASSLVRTEPEEQFFGPGTRLTVL.

This sequence joins TRBV10-3 and TRBJ2-1; 7 nucleotides line up with TRBD2. The length of the CDR3 is 14 residues. Germline V gene lookup returns CDR1 ENHRY and CDR2 SYGVKD. With 2 bases clipped from V and 7 bases from J, the junction kept 5 bases outside the gene matches. In DNA, the CDR3 is TGTGCCATCAGTGAGGAGCGGGGCTCGAATGAGCAGTTCTTC. This translates into CAISEERGSNEQFF.

The chain couples TRBV2 to TRBJ2-1; 12 bases fit TRBD2. With V trimmed by 8 bases and J by 5 bases, 7 bases remained unmatched. The CDR3 is 15 amino acids. CDR1 SNHLY and CDR2 FYNNEI come from the germline V gene. CDR3 amino acids: CASGRLAGDHNEQFF. The CDR3 DNA reads as TGTGCCAGCGGGCGACTAGCGGGAGACCACAATGAGCAGTTCTTC.

V is TRBV19 and J is TRBJ1-1; D might be TRBD1 (6 bases). Germline CDR1 reads LNHDA; CDR2 reads SQIVND (reference sequence). Trimming removed 7 bases from V and 1 base from J, with 16 bases in between. The CDR3 is 15 amino acids. CDR3 nucleotide sequence: TGTGCCAGTACCCGGACAGCGCCAACGAACACTGAAGCTTTCTTT. Translation: CASTRTAPTNTEAFF.

The V gene is TRBV7-9, the J gene TRBJ2-1; weak D call: TRBD2 (6 bases). V was cut by 4 bases and J by 6 bases, with 13 bases left in between. Germline CDR1 SEHNR, CDR2 FQNEAQ (reference sequence). The CDR3 runs to 14 residues. Here the CDR3 DNA reads TGTGCCAGCAGCTGGGGAACCGGGGGCAATGAGCAGTTCTTC. It specifies CASSWGTGGNEQFF.

The gene calls are TRBV2 and TRBJ2-7; 12 bases are a match to TRBD2. Losses at the gene ends were 4 bases for V and 0 bases for J; bases not matched to a gene: 16. The CDR3 is 20 residues long. Germline CDR1 and CDR2: SNHLY and FYNNEI. CDR3: CASSVTKLAGGPRSSYEQYF. Here the CDR3 DNA reads TGTGCCAGCAGTGTGACGAAGCTAGCGGGAGGGCCCCGGAGCTCCTACGAGCAGTACTTC.

The V and J genes are TRBV2 and TRBJ2-5; 7 bases match TRBD1. V shed 6 bases and J 5 bases; nucleotides not matched to a gene: 9. The CDR3 runs 14 residues. CDR1 SNHLY and CDR2 FYNNEI come from the germline V gene. Here the CDR3 reads CASSDYRGGETQYF. The CDR3 nucleotides are TGTGCCAGCAGCGACTACAGGGGCGGGGAGACCCAGTACTTC.

The V call is TRBV6-4, the J call TRBJ2-1; perhaps TRBD1 as D (6 bases). V was trimmed by 8 bases and J by 2 bases, leaving 10 bases between them. The V gene's germline CDR1 is MRHNA and CDR2 SNTAGT. This CDR3 spans 13 amino acids. CDR3 sequence: CASARDTYNEQFF. In DNA form, the CDR3 reads TGTGCCAGCGCCCGGGACACCTACAATGAGCAGTTCTTC.

The CDR3 nucleotides read TGTGCCAGTAGCTTCCATAGCGGAGATACCTACGAGCAGTACTTC. Translating it yields CASSFHSGDTYEQYF. The chain links TRBV19 to TRBJ2-7, with TRBD2 as a possible D gene (6 bases). Per the germline V gene, CDR1 is LNHDA and CDR2 is SQIVND (reference sequence). This CDR3 region has 15 residues. The V gene lost 6 bases and the J gene lost 2 bases, with 17 bases spanning the gap.

This chain links TRBV2 with TRBJ2-2; TRBD1 matches at 10 bases. The CDR3 has 14 residues. Germline V lookup: CDR1 SNHLY, CDR2 FYNNEI. V dropped 6 bases and J dropped 4; count of bases not matched to a gene: 2. CDR3 nucleotide sequence: TGTGCCAGCAGCCGGACAGGGGGCACCGGGGAGCTGTTTTTT. Its protein is CASSRTGGTGELFF.

DNA for the CDR3: TGTGCCAGCAGTTACTCAGGACAGGGGCCAGAAAATGGCTACACCTTC. Amino acids: CASSYSGQGPENGYTF. The chain couples TRBV6-5 to TRBJ1-2; TRBD1 aligns across 9 bases. Germline CDR1 MNHEY, CDR2 SVGAGI. Trimming removed 0 bases from V and 6 bases from J; junction bases left unmatched: 8. CDR3 length: 16 amino acids.

V is TRBV2 and J is TRBJ2-7, with D perhaps TRBD2 (6 bases). Germline V CDR1 and CDR2: SNHLY, FYNNEI. The V gene lost 6 bases and the J gene lost 0 bases, with 24 bases spanning the gap. The CDR3 is 18 amino acids. The CDR3 loop is CASSYVMGVAVPSYEQYF. As DNA, the CDR3 is TGTGCCAGCAGCTATGTTATGGGGGTAGCGGTCCCCTCCTACGAGCAGTACTTC.